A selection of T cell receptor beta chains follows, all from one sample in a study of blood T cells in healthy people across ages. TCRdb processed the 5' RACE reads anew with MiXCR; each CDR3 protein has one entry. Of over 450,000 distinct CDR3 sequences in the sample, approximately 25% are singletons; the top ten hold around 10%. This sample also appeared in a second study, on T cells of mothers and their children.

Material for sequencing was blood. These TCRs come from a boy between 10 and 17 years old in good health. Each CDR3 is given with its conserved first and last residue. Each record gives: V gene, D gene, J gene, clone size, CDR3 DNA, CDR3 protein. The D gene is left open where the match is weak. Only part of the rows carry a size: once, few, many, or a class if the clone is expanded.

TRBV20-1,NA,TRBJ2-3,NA,TGCAGTGCTAGTGGCGGGGTGGGAGATACGCAGTATTTT,CSASGGVGDTQYF
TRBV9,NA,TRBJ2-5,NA,TGTGCCAGCAGCAATCCCGGATACAGGGAGACCCAGTACTTC,CASSNPGYRETQYF
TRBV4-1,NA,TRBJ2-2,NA,TGCGCCAGCAGCCAAGATTGGGGGGCTAGCGGAGGGGGGGAGCTGTTTTTT,CASSQDWGASGGGELFF
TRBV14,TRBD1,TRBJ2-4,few,TGTGCCAGCAGCCAAGCGAAAGACAGGGGGGTTCTAGCCAAAAACATTCAGTACTTC,CASSQAKDRGVLAKNIQYF
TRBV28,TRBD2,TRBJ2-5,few,TGTGCCAGCAGTTTATTTCCTAGCGGGGAAGAGACCCAGTACTTC,CASSLFPSGEETQYF
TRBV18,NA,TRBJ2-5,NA,TGTGCCAGCTCCCACCCCGAGACCCAGTACTTC,CASSHPETQYF
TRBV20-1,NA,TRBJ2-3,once,TGCAGTGCTAGAGATCCTAGGGGGGCCAGGACAGATACGCAGTATTTT,CSARDPRGARTDTQYF
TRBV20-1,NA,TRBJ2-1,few,TGCAGTGCTACCTCAGACAATGAGCAGTTCTTC,CSATSDNEQFF
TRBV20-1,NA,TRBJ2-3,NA,TGCAGTGCTAGAGACACATCTAGCACAGATACGCAGTATTTT,CSARDTSSTDTQYF
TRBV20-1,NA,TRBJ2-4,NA,TGCAGTGCGTACAGAGACCCAATTCAGTACTTC,CSAYRDPIQYF
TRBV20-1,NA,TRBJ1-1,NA,TGCAGTGCTAGAAAGGAGGAGGGCACTGAAGCTTTCTTT,CSARKEEGTEAFF
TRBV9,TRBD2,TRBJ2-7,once,TGTGCCAGCAGCGGGACTAGCGGGAGGGAAACGAAGCAGTACTTC,CASSGTSGRETKQYF
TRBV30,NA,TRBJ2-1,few,TGTGCCTGGAGTAGAGGGTTCGAGCAGTTCTTC,CAWSRGFEQFF
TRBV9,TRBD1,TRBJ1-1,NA,TGTGCCAGCAGCTCCCGGGACAGGGATGGAGAGACTGAAGCTTTCTTT,CASSSRDRDGETEAFF
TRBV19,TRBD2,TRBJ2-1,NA,TGTGCCAGTAGTCTCCCCGGGAGGTATGAGCAGTTCTTC,CASSLPGRYEQFF